These T cell receptor beta chains were read from a single sample in a study of shared clonotypes between healthy human individuals. Repertoires were generated with immunoSEQ multiplex PCR, while TCRdb's copy carries only in-frame clones and drops some. The table shows roughly 2.1 million clones, with about 93% occurring only once. The sample was naive CD8+ T cells from PBMCs. All receptors come from a young man in good health. Some clones in this sample may be carry-over from other donors' samples. Both conserved end residues are trimmed from each CDR3. Each record gives: V gene, J gene, CDR3 protein.

>TRBV28|TRBJ2-7
ASSRDSGSYEQY
>TRBV7-9|TRBJ2-3
ASSGERVDSTDTQY
>TRBV27|TRBJ2-5
ASSQGGRGQETQY
>TRBV28|TRBJ1-1
ASKDRSWAEAF
>TRBV9|TRBJ2-1
ASSALFYSSYNEQF
>TRBV5-1|TRBJ2-2
ASREGSTGELF
>TRBV7-8|TRBJ2-7
ASSLGLGTEQY
>TRBV4-1|TRBJ1-4
ASSPWGAGTNEKLF
>TRBV9|TRBJ1-1
ASSSRGHTEAF
>TRBV19|TRBJ1-5
ASSLGTMGYSNQPQH
>TRBV7-9|TRBJ2-5
ASSRPTGTYQETQY
>TRBV5-4|TRBJ2-1
ASSLDVGEQF
>TRBV9|TRBJ2-7
ASSVGGAAYEQY
>TRBV5-1|TRBJ1-2
ASSSDRDYGYT